The entry below gives a single T cell receptor (beta chain) sequence along with its context. These data are taken from a study of cytomegalovirus exposure and HLA in healthy donors. Researchers ran the PCR with 60 Vbeta and 13 Jbeta primers. Sequencing used immunoSEQ multiplex PCR; TCRdb keeps in-frame clones, though not all of them. The data contain approximately 160,000 clones, approximately 80% of them singletons. The CDR3 length is 14 residues. Per germline, CDR1 SGHTA and CDR2 FQGNSA. V trimming: 3 bases; J trimming: 7 bases; junction bases outside the gene matches: 8. The receptor was isolated from a male donor in good health and CMV-seropositive. The sequenced sample was PBMCs. The J gene is TRBJ2-7, the V gene TRBV7-2; 8 positions match TRBD1. DNA for the CDR3: TGTGCCAGCAGCTTGCACAGGGGGGTGGGGGAGCAGTACTTC. It is translated as CASSLHRGVGEQYF.